Following are 9 T cell receptor beta chains from one sample sequenced in a study of T cells in Graves' hyperthyroidism and ophthalmopathy. Amplification yielded TCR beta CDR3 regions, with RNA transcripts as the source. A first-round RT-PCR of the TCR CDR3 used the HTBI primer set. A single record per CDR3 protein comes from TCRdb applying MiXCR to the multiplex PCR reads. The sample lists hundreds of thousands of distinct CDR3 sequences, around 14% occurring once. The source material was blood. The receptors originated from a woman between 25 and 40 years old with Graves' hyperthyroidism that later progressed to Graves' ophthalmopathy.

This clonotype showed up many times. The J gene is TRBJ2-5, the V gene TRBV6-9, with TRBD1 matching 8 bases. With 8 bases clipped from V and 4 bases from J, the junction kept 6 bases outside the gene matches. This CDR3 is built from 13 residues. CDR1 and CDR2 from the germline V gene are MNHGY and SVAAGI. The CDR3, as DNA: TGTGCCAGCGAGACAGGGGACCTAGAGACCCAGTACTTC. It codes for CASETGDLETQYF.

This clonotype was recorded many times. The CDR3 DNA follows: TGCGCCAGCAGCCCCGGACCGTTGGGTCTAGGACTAGCGGGAGGCAATGAGCAGTTCTTC. It codes for CASSPGPLGLGLAGGNEQFF. V is TRBV5-1 and J is TRBJ2-1; TRBD2 agrees at 14 bases. This CDR3 has 20 residues. Germline V gene lookup returns CDR1 SGHRS and CDR2 YFSETQ. V dropped 4 bases and J dropped 6; count of bases not matched to a gene: 18.

The genes are TRBV20-1 and TRBJ1-1; D perhaps matches TRBD1 (6 bases). Trimming left V 4 bases short and J 1 base short, with 10 bases between. Germline V gene data show CDR1 as DFQATT and CDR2 as SNEGSKA (reference sequence). The CDR3 has 13 amino acids. The CDR3: CSATDRKNTEAFF. CDR3 in DNA: TGCAGTGCTACGGACAGAAAGAACACTGAAGCTTTCTTT.

This clonotype was detected many times. The chain carries TRBV3-1 and TRBJ2-1; maybe TRBD2 (7 bases). CDR1 LGHDT and CDR2 YNNKEL come from the germline V gene (reference sequence). The CDR3 has 15 residues. Trimming removed 8 bases from V and 2 bases from J, with 16 bases in between. CDR3 in DNA: TGTGCCAGCGGAAAGGGGGGGCTGACCTACAATGAGCAGTTCTTC. This translates into CASGKGGLTYNEQFF.

This clonotype has more than one count but fewer than ten. The J gene is TRBJ2-1, the V gene TRBV9; 10 nucleotides agree with TRBD2. Trimming at V came to 0 bases and at J to 9 bases, leaving 9 bases not matched to a gene. Germline CDR1 and CDR2: SGDLS and YYNGEE. The CDR3 has 16 residues. The CDR3 DNA is TGTGCCAGCAGCGTAGGTGGGAGCGGGAGGGCGAGTGAGCAGTTCTTC. This translates into CASSVGGSGRASEQFF. Complete variable domain (other parts from reference TRBV9 and TRBJ2-1): DSGVTQTPKHLITATGQRVTLRCSPRSGDLSVYWYQQSLDQGLQFLIQYYNGEERAKGNILERFSAQQFPDLHSELNLSSLELGDSALYFCASSVGGSGRASEQFFGPGTRLTVL.

This clonotype was seen repeatedly, ten times or more. The chain has TRBV12-3 or TRBV12-4 and TRBJ2-2, with D perhaps matching TRBD2 (6 bases). Trimming took 8 bases from V and 5 from J, leaving 18 bases between them. The CDR3 runs 15 residues. The chain's CDR3 is CASSRGSTETGELFF. CDR3 in DNA: TGTGCCAGCTCCCGGGGGTCGACTGAAACCGGGGAGCTGTTTTTT.

This clonotype has at least ten counts. The J gene is TRBJ1-3, the V gene TRBV2, with D hard to call. There are 14 residues in the CDR3. Trimming shortened V by 4 bases and J by 2 bases, and 9 bases separated the two germline ends. Looked up from germline, CDR1 is SNHLY and CDR2 is FYNNEI. The CDR3 DNA reads TGTGCCAGCAGTGTAGAGACGACTGGAAACACCATATATTTT. Translating it yields CASSVETTGNTIYF.

V usage is TRBV30 and J usage is TRBJ1-5; no definite D call. V dropped 1 base and J dropped 7 bases, with 20 bases sitting between them. This CDR3 is 16 amino acids long. Germline CDR1 and CDR2: GTSNPN and SVGIG (reference sequence). In DNA form, the CDR3 reads TGTGCCTGGAGTGACCCCTTGGGTGGCCCCTGGCAGCCCCAGCATTTT. This translates into CAWSDPLGGPWQPQHF.

This clonotype was counted between two and nine times. The chain combines TRBV7-9 with TRBJ2-1, with D tentatively TRBD1 (6 bases). The CDR3 has 15 residues. CDR1 and CDR2 from the germline V gene are SEHNR and FQNEAQ (reference sequence). V was cut by 5 bases and J by 4 bases, with 15 bases left in between. CDR3 nucleotides: TGTGCCAGCAGCAGCTACAGAGGGGGATACAATGAGCAGTTCTTC. Its protein is CASSSYRGGYNEQFF.